The clone carrying this TCR beta chain was counted between two and nine times. What it binds is not known. PCR used 60 Vbeta primers and 13 Jbeta primers. The table came from immunoSEQ multiplex PCR; TCRdb's copy has only in-frame clones and leaves some out. The sample lists about 90,000 clones; under 85% were seen once. The data derive from a study of cytomegalovirus exposure and HLA in healthy donors. Study-level findings and limits: The authors assumed roughly uniform sequencing depth across donors for presence/absence analyses. TCR beta sequences numbering over 15,000 were associated with HLA alleles at 0.05 false discovery rate in a later analysis. Within a later analysis, the majority of CMV-associated TCR beta chains appeared HLA-restricted.

V was trimmed by 6 bases and J by 4 bases, leaving 11 bases between them. There are 13 residues in the CDR3. Germline V gives CDR1 SGHTS, CDR2 YDEGEE. Sequenced sample: PBMCs. The rearrangement uses TRBV5-8 and TRBJ1-3; D is uncertain. The sequence came from a man aged 25 to 45 in good health and CMV-seronegative. This CDR3 is CASISQVGNTIYF. The CDR3, as DNA: TGTGCCAGCATCTCCCAGGTGGGAAACACCATATATTTT.